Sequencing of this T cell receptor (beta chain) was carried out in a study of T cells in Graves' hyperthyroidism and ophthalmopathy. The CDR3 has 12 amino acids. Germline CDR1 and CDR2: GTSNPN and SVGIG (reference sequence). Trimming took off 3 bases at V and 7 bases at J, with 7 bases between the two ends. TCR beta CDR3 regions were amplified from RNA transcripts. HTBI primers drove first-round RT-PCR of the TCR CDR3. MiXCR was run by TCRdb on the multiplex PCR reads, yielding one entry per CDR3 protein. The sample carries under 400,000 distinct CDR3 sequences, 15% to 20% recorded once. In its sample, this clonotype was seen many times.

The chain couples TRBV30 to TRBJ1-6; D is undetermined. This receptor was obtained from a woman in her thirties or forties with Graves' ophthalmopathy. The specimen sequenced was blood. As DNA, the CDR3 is TGTGCCTGGAGCGCATCAAATTCACCCCTCCACTTT. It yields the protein CAWSASNSPLHF.